The T cell receptor beta chain described here comes from a study of OX40 agonist ivuxolimab in advanced cancers. Notes on the study in general: Antigen specificity remained undetermined for the expanded peripheral T cells.

Patients were ruled out by autoimmune disease history or systemic immunosuppression. The CDR3 consists of 16 residues. Trimming removed 5 bases from V and 5 bases from J, with 20 bases in between. The germline V gene encodes CDR1 SGHRS and CDR2 YFSETQ. Only in-frame clones appear in the TCRdb table, and some are missing; sequencing was by immunoSEQ multiplex PCR. The table shows some 41,000 clones, with 75% to 90% occurring only once. Worth noting for this clone: What it recognizes is unknown.

The V and J genes are TRBV5-1 and TRBJ2-1; D call uncertain. Sequences were derived from CD4+ or CD8+ T cells sorted from blood, sampled in a trial of the OX40 agonist ivuxolimab. This receptor was obtained from an adult with an advanced solid tumor such as melanoma, head and neck, liver or kidney cancer. CDR3 residues: CASSRPSEYPNNEQFF. The CDR3 DNA reads TGCGCCAGCAGTAGGCCTTCGGAGTACCCCAACAATGAGCAGTTCTTC.